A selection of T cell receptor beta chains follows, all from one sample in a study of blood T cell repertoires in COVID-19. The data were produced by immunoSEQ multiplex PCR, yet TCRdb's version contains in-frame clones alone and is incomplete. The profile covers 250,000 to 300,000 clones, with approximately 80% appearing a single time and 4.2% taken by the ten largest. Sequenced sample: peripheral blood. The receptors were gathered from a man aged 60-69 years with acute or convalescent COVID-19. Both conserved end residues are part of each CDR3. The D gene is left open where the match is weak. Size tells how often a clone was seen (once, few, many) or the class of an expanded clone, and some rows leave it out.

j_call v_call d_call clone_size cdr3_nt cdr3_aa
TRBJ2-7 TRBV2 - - TGTGCCAGCCAGGGGGGTAACGGTTACGAGCAGTACTTC CASQGGNGYEQYF
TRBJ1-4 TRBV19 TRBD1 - TGTGCCAGTAGGGAAACGGGACAGGGAGAAAAACTGTTTTTT CASRETGQGEKLFF
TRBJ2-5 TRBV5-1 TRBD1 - TGCGCCAGCAGCTTTCCGGGACAGGGGGCTCTAGAGACCCAGTACTTC CASSFPGQGALETQYF
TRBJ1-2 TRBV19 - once TGTGCCAGTAGTATAGTAGGGGGGGACGATGGCTACACCTTC CASSIVGGDDGYTF
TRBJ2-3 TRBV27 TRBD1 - TGTGCCAGCAGTCCAACAGGGGATGGCACAGATACGCAGTATTTT CASSPTGDGTDTQYF
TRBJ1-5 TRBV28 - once TGTGCCAGCAGCCCCGTGACGGGGGGCAATCAGCCCCAGCATTTT CASSPVTGGNQPQHF
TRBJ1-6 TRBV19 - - TGTGCCAGTAGTAATCAGGAATTTTCACCCCTCCACTTT CASSNQEFSPLHF
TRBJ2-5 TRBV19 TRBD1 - TGTGCCAGTAGTATCGGCCAGGGGGTACGGGAGACCCAGTACTTC CASSIGQGVRETQYF
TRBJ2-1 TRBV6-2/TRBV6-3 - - TGTGCCAGCAGTTACGGGGCCCGGAATATCAATGAGCAGTTCTTC CASSYGARNINEQFF
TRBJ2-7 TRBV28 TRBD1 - TGTGCCAGTCGGGGACAGGGGGGTTACGAGCAGTACTTC CASRGQGGYEQYF
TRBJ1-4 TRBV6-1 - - TGTGCCAGCAGTGAACTTCGGGGGGAAGAGGAAAAACTGTTTTTT CASSELRGEEEKLFF
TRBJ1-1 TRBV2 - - TGTGCCAGCAGTTTCGGGGATATCATGGACACTGAAGCTTTCTTT CASSFGDIMDTEAFF
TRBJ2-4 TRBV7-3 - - TGTGCCAGCAGCCTCCCGCCAAGGGGGACCCTCCTCAAAAACATTCAGTACTTC CASSLPPRGTLLKNIQYF
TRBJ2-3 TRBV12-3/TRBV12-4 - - TGTGCCAGTGCTCTAGGAGATACGCAGTATTTT CASALGDTQYF
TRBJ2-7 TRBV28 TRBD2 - TGTGCCAGCAGTTTGGGGGGGACCTCTAGCTCCGAGCAGTACTTC CASSLGGTSSSEQYF
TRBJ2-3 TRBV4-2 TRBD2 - TGTGCCAGCAGCAGGACTAGCGGGGGGGCATCCACAGATACGCAGTATTTT CASSRTSGGASTDTQYF
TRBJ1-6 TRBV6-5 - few TGTGCCAGCAGTTTTACGGTCTCTCCCGATTCACCCCTCCACTTT CASSFTVSPDSPLHF
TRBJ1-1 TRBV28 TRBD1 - TGTGCCAGCAGTCCGTGGACAGGGGGCACTGAAGCTTTCTTT CASSPWTGGTEAFF